The 2 T cell receptor beta chains below all came from one sample that was sequenced in a study of control samples from healthy donors and cancer patients. Here immunoSEQ multiplex PCR was the method, and the copy in TCRdb shows in-frame clones only, minus some. In the table there are about 44,000 clones, around 70% of which are singletons. Sequenced: formalin-fixed, paraffin-embedded tissue. These TCRs come from a male donor with melanoma.

The J gene is TRBJ2-1, the V gene TRBV5-5; 11 bases align to TRBD2. The CDR3 is 15 residues long. The junction had 5 bases not matched to a gene; V was cut back by 4 bases and J by 5 bases. Germline V lookup: CDR1 SGHKS, CDR2 YYEKEE (reference sequence). The CDR3 region is CASSHGLAGNNEQFF. The CDR3, as DNA: TGTGCCAGCAGCCATGGACTAGCGGGTAACAATGAGCAGTTCTTC.

CDR3 nucleotides: TGCGCCAGCAGACGTCGGGCTAGTACCACCGGGGAGCTGTTTTTT. Translation gives CASRRRASTTGELFF. The chain employs TRBV5-1 and TRBJ2-2, with D uncertain. This CDR3 spans 15 amino acids. Germline-derived CDR1 and CDR2 are SGHRS and YFSETQ. With 5 bases removed from V and 4 bases from J, the gap between germline ends came to 15 bases. The complete variable domain, with remaining parts taken from reference TRBV5-1 and TRBJ2-2, reads KAGVTQTPRYLIKTRGQQVTLSCSPISGHRSVSWYQQTPGQGLQFLFEYFSETQRNKGNFPGRFSGRQFSNSRSEMNVSTLELGDSALYLCASRRRASTTGELFFGEGSRLTVL.